The entry below describes one T cell receptor (beta chain). This specimen belongs to a study of CD8 T cells in Susac syndrome. CD8+ and CD4+ blood T cells underwent TCR beta sequencing. V was clipped by 4 bases and J by 4 bases, with 17 bases between them. Germline assignment: CDR1 SGHRS and CDR2 YFSETQ. The CDR3 runs 15 residues. It was with random hexamers that about 0.45 to 1 ug RNA was reverse transcribed. The method of amplification for TCR beta CDR3 was immunoSEQ multiplex PCR, covering 54 Vbeta and 13 Jbeta. TCRdb independently ran MiXCR on the immunoSEQ multiplex PCR reads; one entry per CDR3 protein. This table holds approximately 200,000 distinct CDR3 sequences, 85% to 95% found once.

The chain uses TRBV5-1 and TRBJ1-2; D is possibly TRBD1 (5 bases). The receptor was derived from a human donor with multiple sclerosis. Material: CD4+ T cells from PBMCs. This CDR3 is CASSPDTGSFYGYTF. The CDR3 DNA is TGCGCCAGCAGCCCGGATACAGGATCTTTCTATGGCTACACCTTC.